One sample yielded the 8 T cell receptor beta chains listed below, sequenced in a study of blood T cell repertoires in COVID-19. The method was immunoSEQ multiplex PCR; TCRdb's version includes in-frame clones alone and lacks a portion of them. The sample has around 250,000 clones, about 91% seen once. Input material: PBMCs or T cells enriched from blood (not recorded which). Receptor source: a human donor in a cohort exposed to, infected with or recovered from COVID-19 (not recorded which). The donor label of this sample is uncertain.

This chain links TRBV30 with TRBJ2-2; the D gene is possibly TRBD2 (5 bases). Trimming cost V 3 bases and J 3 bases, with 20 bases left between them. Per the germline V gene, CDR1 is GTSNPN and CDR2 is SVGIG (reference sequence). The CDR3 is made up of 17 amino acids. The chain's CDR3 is CAWSDLPGFGDTGELFF. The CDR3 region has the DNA TGTGCCTGGAGCGACCTCCCGGGTTTCGGGGACACCGGGGAGCTGTTTTTT.

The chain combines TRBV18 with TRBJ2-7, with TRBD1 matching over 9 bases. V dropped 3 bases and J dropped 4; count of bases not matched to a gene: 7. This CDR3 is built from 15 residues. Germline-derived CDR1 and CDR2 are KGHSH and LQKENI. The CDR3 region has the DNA TGTGCCAGCTCACCGGGGACAGGGACATCATACGAGCAGTACTTC. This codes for CASSPGTGTSYEQYF. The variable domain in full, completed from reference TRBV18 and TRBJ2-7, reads NAGVMQNPRHLVRRRGQEARLRCSPMKGHSHVYWYRQLPEEGLKFMVYLQKENIIDESGMPKERFSAEFPKEGPSILRIQQVVRGDSAAYFCASSPGTGTSYEQYFGPGTRLTVT.

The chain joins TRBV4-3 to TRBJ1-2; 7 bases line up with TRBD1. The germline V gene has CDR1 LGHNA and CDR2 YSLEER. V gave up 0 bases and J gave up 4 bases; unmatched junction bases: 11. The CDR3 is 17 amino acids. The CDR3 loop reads CASSQEMRGRLGYGYTF. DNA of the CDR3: TGCGCCAGCAGCCAAGAGATGAGGGGGCGACTTGGCTATGGCTACACCTTC.

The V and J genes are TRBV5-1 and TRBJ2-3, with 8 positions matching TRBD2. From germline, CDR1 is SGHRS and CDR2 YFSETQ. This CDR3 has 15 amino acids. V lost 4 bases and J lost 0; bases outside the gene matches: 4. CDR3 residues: CASSNSGESTDTQYF. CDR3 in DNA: TGCGCCAGCAGCAATAGCGGGGAGAGCACAGATACGCAGTATTTT.

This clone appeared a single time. The CDR3 is CASRAGQGVSYNSPLHF. CDR3 coding DNA: TGTGCCAGCAGGGCGGGACAGGGGGTCTCCTATAATTCACCCCTCCACTTT. The chain joins TRBV27 to TRBJ1-6; 11 bases line up with TRBD1. V trimming: 6 bases; J trimming: 0 bases; junction bases outside the gene matches: 4. This CDR3 comprises 17 residues. Germline CDR1 MNHEY, CDR2 SMNVEV (reference sequence).

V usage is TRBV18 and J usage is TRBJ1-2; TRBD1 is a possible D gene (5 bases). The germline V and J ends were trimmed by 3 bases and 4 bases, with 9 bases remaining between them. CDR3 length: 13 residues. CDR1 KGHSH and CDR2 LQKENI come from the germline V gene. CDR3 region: CASSPTDSYGYTF. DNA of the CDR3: TGTGCCAGCTCACCGACAGACTCCTATGGCTACACCTTC.

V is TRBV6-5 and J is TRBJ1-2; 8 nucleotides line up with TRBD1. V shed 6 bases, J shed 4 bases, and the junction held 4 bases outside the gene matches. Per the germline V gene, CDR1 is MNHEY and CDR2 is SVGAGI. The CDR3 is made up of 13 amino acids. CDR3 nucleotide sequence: TGTGCCAGCAGGGACAGGGCGGCCTATGGCTACACCTTC. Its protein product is CASRDRAAYGYTF.

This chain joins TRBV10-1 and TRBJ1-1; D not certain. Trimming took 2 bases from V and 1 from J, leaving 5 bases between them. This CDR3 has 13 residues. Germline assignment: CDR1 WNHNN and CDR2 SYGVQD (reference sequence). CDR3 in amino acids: CASSEQSNTEAFF. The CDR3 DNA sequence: TGCGCCAGCAGTGAGCAGTCGAACACTGAAGCTTTCTTT.